These 2 T cell receptor beta chains originate from one sample sequenced in a study of Ad26.COV2.S vaccination and SARS-CoV-2 variants. Assay used: immunoSEQ multiplex PCR; TCRdb lists only in-frame clones, some missing. The sample records over 450,000 clones, about nine tenths being singletons. The treatment here: approximately 18 received Ad26.COV2.S at low or high dose, single or two shots; five or six received placebo; per-sample allocation not given. Sampling occurred on day 63 after the first vaccine or placebo injection. Sequenced here: peripheral blood, sampled in a trial of Ad26.COV2.S vaccine versus placebo. The origin of the receptors is a person aged 18-60 years who received the Ad26.COV2.S COVID-19 vaccine or a placebo.

The table lists this clone with a few counts. The chain combines TRBV6-5 with TRBJ1-3; D perhaps matches TRBD1 (6 bases). Germline V lookup: CDR1 MNHEY, CDR2 SVGAGI. This CDR3 spans 15 amino acids. The V gene lost 2 bases and the J gene lost 0 bases, with 8 bases spanning the gap. The CDR3 DNA follows: TGTGCCAGCAGTTACGACAGGAGCTCTGGAAACACCATATATTTT. This sequence encodes CASSYDRSSGNTIYF.

The CDR3 loop is CASSRGETGPFF. CDR3 DNA: TGTGCCAGCTCTCGGGGGGAGACAGGACCGTTTTTT. The chain combines TRBV2 with TRBJ1-4, with D perhaps TRBD1 (6 bases). The germline V and J ends were trimmed by 8 bases and 16 bases, with 20 bases remaining between them. This CDR3 has 12 residues. Germline CDR1 and CDR2: SNHLY and FYNNEI.